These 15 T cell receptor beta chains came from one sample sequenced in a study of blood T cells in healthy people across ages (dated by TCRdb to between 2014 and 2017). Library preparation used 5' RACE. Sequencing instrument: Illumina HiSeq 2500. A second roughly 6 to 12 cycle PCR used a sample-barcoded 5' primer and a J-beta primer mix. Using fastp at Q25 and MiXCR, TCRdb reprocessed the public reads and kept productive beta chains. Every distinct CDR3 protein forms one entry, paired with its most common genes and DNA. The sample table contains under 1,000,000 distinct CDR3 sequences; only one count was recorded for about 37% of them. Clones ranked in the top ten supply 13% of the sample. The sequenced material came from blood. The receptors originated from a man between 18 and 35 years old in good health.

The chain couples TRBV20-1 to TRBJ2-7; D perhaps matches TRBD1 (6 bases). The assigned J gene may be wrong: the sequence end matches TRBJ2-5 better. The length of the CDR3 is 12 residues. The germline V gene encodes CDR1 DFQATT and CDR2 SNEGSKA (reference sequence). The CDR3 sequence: CSASGGVGTQYF. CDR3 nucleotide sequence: TGCAGTGCTAGTGGGGGCGTGGGGACCCAGTACTTC.

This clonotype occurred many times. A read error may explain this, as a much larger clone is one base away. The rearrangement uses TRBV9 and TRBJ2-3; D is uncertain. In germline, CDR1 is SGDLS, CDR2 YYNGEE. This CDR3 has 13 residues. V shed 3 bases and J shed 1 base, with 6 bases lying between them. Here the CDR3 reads CASSGWGTDTQYF. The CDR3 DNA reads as TGTGCCAGCAGCGGATGGGGCACAGATACGCAGTATTTT. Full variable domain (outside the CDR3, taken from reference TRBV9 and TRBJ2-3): DSGVTQTPKHLITATGQRVTLRCSPRSGDLSVYWYQQSLDQGLQFLIQYYNGEERAKGNILERFSAQQFPDLHSELNLSSLELGDSALYFCASSGWGTDTQYFGPGTRLTVL.

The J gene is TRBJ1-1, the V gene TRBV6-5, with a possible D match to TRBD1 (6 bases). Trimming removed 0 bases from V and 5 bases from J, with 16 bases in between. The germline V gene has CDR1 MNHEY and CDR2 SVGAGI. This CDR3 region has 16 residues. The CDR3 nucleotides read TGTGCCAGCAGTTACTCAACCAGGGGTGGGAGGACTGAAGCTTTCTTT. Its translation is CASSYSTRGGRTEAFF.

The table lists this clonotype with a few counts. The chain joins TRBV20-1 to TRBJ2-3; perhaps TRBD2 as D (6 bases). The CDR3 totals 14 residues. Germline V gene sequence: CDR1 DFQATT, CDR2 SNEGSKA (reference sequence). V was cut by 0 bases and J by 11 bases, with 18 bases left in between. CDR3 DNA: TGCAGTGCTAGAGATAGGGAGAGGAGGGCAGAGCAGTATTTT. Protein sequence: CSARDRERRAEQYF.

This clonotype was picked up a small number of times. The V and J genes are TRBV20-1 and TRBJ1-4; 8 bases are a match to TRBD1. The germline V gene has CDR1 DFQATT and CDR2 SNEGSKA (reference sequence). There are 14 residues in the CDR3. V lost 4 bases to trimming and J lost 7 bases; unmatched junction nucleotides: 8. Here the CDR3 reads CSATNRGTGEKLFF. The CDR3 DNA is TGCAGTGCTACGAACAGGGGGACGGGTGAAAAACTGTTTTTT.

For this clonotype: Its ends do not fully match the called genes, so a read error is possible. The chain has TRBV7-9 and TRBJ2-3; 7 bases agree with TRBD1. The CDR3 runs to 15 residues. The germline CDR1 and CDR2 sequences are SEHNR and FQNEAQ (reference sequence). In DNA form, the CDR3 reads TGTGCCTGCAGCTTAATGACAGGGAGCACAGATACGCAGTATTTT. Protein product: CACSLMTGSTDTQYF.

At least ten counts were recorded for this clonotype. Written as DNA, the CDR3 is TGCAGCGACCTGTCGGCGGTTGCGGGGAAAACCTACGAGCAGTACTTC. Protein product: CSDLSAVAGKTYEQYF. The chain combines TRBV29-1 with TRBJ2-7, with D possibly matching TRBD2 (6 bases). CDR3 size: 16 residues. Per germline, CDR1 SQVTM and CDR2 ANQGSEA. The V end lost 7 bases, the J end lost 2 bases, and 24 bases lay between the germline ends.

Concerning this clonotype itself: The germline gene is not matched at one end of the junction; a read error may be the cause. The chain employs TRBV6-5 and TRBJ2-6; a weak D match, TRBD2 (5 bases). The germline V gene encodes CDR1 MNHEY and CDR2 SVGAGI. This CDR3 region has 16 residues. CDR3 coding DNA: TGTACCAGCAGTTACTCGATCGGGGCTGGGGCCAACGTCCTGACTTTC. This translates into CTSSYSIGAGANVLTF.

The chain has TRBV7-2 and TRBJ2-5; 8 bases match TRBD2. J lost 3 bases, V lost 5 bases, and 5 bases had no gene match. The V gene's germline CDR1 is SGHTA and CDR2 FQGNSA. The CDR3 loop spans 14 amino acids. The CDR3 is CASSILGGEETQYF. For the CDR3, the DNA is TGTGCCAGCAGCATTCTCGGGGGGGAAGAGACCCAGTACTTC.

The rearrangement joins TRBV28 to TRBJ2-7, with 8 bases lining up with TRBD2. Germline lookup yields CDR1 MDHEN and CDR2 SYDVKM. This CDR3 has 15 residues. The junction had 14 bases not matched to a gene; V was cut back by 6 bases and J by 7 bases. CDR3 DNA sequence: TGTGCCAGCAGAGATTACCGGGAGGGTTCTGGTGAGCAGTACTTC. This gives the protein CASRDYREGSGEQYF.

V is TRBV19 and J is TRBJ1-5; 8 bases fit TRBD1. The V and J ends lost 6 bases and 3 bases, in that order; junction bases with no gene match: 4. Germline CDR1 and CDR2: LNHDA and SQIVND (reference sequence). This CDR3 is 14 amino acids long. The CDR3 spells CASSGQGSNQPQHF. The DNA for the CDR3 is TGTGCCAGTAGCGGACAGGGCTCCAATCAGCCCCAGCATTTT. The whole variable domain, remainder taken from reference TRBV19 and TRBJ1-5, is DGGITQSPKYLFRKEGQNVTLSCEQNLNHDAMYWYRQDPGQGLRLIYYSQIVNDFQKGDIAEGYSVSREKKESFPLTVTSAQKNPTAFYLCASSGQGSNQPQHFGDGTRLSIL.

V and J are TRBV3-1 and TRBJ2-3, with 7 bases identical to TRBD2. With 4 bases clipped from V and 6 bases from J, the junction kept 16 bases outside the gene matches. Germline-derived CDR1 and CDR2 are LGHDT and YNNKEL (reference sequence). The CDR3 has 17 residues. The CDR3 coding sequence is TGTGCCAGCAGCCGGCGGCCCAGCGGGGAAGAGGAGGATACGCAGTATTTT. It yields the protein CASSRRPSGEEEDTQYF.

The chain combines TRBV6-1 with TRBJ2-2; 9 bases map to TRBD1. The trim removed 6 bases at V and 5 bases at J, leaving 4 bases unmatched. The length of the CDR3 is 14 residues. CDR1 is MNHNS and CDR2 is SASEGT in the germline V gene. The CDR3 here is CASRSGQGTGELFF. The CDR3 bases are TGTGCCAGCAGATCGGGACAGGGTACCGGGGAGCTGTTTTTT.

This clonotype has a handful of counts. The CDR3 sequence is CASNSGGAYEQFF. The CDR3 bases are TGTGCCAGCAATAGCGGGGGGGCTTATGAGCAGTTCTTC. V gene TRBV12-3 or TRBV12-4 combines with J gene TRBJ2-1, with TRBD2 matching over 11 bases. Trimming at V came to 7 bases and at J to 8 bases, leaving 4 bases not matched to a gene. The CDR3 is made up of 13 amino acids.

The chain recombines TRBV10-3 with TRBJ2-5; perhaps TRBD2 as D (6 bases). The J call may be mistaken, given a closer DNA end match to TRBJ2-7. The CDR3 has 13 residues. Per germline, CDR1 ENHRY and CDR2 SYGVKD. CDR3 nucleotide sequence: TGTGCCATCAGCGTGGGGGAGGAATACGAGCAGTACTTC. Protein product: CAISVGEEYEQYF.